This T cell receptor (beta chain) was found in a study of blood T cell repertoires in COVID-19. Overall study context: The study drew acute and convalescent COVID-19 samples from the United States, Italy and Spain. The cDNA or gDNA used as material had been derived from T cells, B-cell-depleted T cells, or PBMCs.

Profiling relied on immunoSEQ multiplex PCR, and the TCRdb table lists in-frame clones only, not all of them. The table includes 250,000 to 350,000 clones, 70% to 90% detected once. Recovery among Cohort 3 donors was established by two negative PCRs, clearance, or symptom resolution. Per germline, CDR1 SNHLY and CDR2 FYNNEI. The CDR3 covers 15 residues. After removal of 6 bases from V and 6 bases from J, the junction contained 7 bases not matched to a gene. Sequences were obtained from PBMCs or T cells enriched from blood (not recorded which). The genes are TRBV2 and TRBJ1-4; 10 nucleotides agree with TRBD1. The receptor was isolated from a woman aged 30 to 39 who had recovered from COVID-19. The CDR3 loop is CASSNPGTGDEKLFF. CDR3 coding DNA: TGTGCCAGCAGCAACCCTGGGACAGGGGATGAAAAACTGTTTTTT.